The table lists the clone carrying this TCR beta chain with many counts. Its antigen is currently unknown. The cDNA was generated through 5'RACE incorporating 10-nucleotide random UMIs. MiXCR, applied by TCRdb to the 5' RACE reads, yields one record per CDR3 protein. This sample has roughly 16,000 distinct CDR3 sequences, with about 15% found just once. This specimen comes from a study of neurological immune-mediated disorders. CDR1 and CDR2 (germline): SGHRS, YFSETQ. This CDR3 has 14 residues. Trimming at V came to 2 bases and at J to 6 bases, leaving 7 bases not matched to a gene. Whole-study results and caveats: None of the CDR3 amino acid sequences of expanded clones recurred across subjects, suggesting private repertoires in all groups.

Unsorted libraries were prepared from 2 million PBMCs that had been stored at -80 C. What was sequenced was PBMCs. The sequence came from a man aged 55 to 69 with HTLV-1-associated myelopathy (HAM/TSP). This rearrangement joins TRBV5-1 to TRBJ2-7; 8 bases agree with TRBD2. The CDR3 nucleotides read TGCGCCAGCAGCTTCGGGGTAGCGGGAAGCGAGCAGTACTTC. Translated, it gives CASSFGVAGSEQYF.